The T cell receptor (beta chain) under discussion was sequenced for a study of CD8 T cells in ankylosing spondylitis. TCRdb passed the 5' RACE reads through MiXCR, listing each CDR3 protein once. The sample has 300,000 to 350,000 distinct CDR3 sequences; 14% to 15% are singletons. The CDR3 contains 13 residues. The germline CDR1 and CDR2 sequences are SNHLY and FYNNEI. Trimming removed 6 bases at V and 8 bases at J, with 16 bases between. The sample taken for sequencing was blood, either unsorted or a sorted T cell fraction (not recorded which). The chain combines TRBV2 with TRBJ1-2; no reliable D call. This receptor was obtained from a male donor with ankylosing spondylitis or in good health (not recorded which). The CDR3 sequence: CASRKPAVGGYTF. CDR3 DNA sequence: TGTGCCAGCAGGAAACCCGCGGTTGGGGGCTACACCTTC.